These T cell receptor beta chains were read from a single sample in a study of T-cell memory formation after mild COVID-19. TCRdb recomputed calls from the 5' RACE reads with MiXCR, one row per CDR3 protein. Among some 290,000 distinct CDR3 sequences listed, about 16% were seen once. The sequenced sample was PBMCs or a T cell subset sorted from them (not recorded which). These receptors originate from a man aged 18 to 29 who had mild COVID-19 (a few samples of this study predate the infection). Cell type and time point are not known. Both conserved end residues are part of each CDR3. A D gene is named only where the DNA matches it firmly. Size tells how often a clone was seen (once, few, many) or the class of an expanded clone, and some rows leave it out.

>TRBD1|few|TRBJ1-2|15|TRBV5-1
TGCGCCAGCAGCTTACAGGGACAGGGGAACTATGGCTACACCTTC
CASSLQGQGNYGYTF
>TRBD1|few|TRBJ2-5|13|TRBV10-3
TGTGCCATCACGTCAGGGGGTCGCGAGACCCAGTACTTC
CAITSGGRETQYF
>TRBD2|few|TRBJ2-5|17|TRBV7-2
TGTGCCAGCAGCTCCTCCCGGCTAGCGGGGGTGTTAGAGACCCAGTACTTC
CASSSSRLAGVLETQYF
>TRBD1|-|TRBJ2-3|15|TRBV12-3/TRBV12-4
TGTGCCAGCAGTTTAGTAGGACAGGGGGTAGATACGCAGTATTTT
CASSLVGQGVDTQYF
>-|few|TRBJ2-7|14|TRBV7-9
TGTGCCAGCAGCTCAGAGGGTCCTACTGCTGAGCAGTACTTC
CASSSEGPTAEQYF
>-|-|TRBJ2-5|12|TRBV4-3
TGCGCCAGCAGCCAAGACAAAGAGACCCAGTACTTC
CASSQDKETQYF
>-|few|TRBJ1-2|13|TRBV3-1
TGTGCCAGCAGCCACAGGGCGGACTATGGCTACACCTTC
CASSHRADYGYTF
>TRBD1|-|TRBJ1-2|16|TRBV7-2
TGTGCCAGCCATGCCCCCGGGACAGGAGCTAACTATGGCTACACCTTC
CASHAPGTGANYGYTF
>-|-|TRBJ2-7|15|TRBV6-5
TGTGCCAGCAGCTGGTCTATGGGTGGGTCCTACGAGCAGTACTTC
CASSWSMGGSYEQYF
>-|-|TRBJ1-1|13|TRBV19
TGTGCCGCCCAAGCTGGCACGAACACTGAAGCTTTCTTT
CAAQAGTNTEAFF
>-|-|TRBJ2-1|14|TRBV6-6
TGTGCCAGCAGTCGCCCGGGGGCCTACAATGAGCAGTTCTTC
CASSRPGAYNEQFF
>-|-|TRBJ2-1|15|TRBV9
TGTGCCAGCAGCGTAGAATATTTAAACTACAATGAGCAGTTCTTC
CASSVEYLNYNEQFF
>-|few|TRBJ1-1|13|TRBV6-5
TGTGCCAGCAGTTACGGAGTGGCTGGGAGGGCTTTCTTT
CASSYGVAGRAFF
>-|-|TRBJ2-3|17|TRBV5-1
TGCGCCAGCAGCTCTACCCCACAGGGGACTAGCACAGATACGCAGTATTTT
CASSSTPQGTSTDTQYF
>TRBD2|-|TRBJ2-1|15|TRBV4-2
TGTGCCAGCAGCCAATCTAGCGGGGGGGACAATGAGCAGTTCTTC
CASSQSSGGDNEQFF
>-|few|TRBJ2-5|14|TRBV7-9
TGTGCCAGCAGCTGGGATTCGTACCAAGAGACCCAGTACTTC
CASSWDSYQETQYF
>TRBD2|many|TRBJ2-3|15|TRBV7-2
TGTGCCAGCAGCTTAAGACTAGCGGGGATAGATACGCAGTATTTT
CASSLRLAGIDTQYF